Each of the 10 T cell receptor beta chains below was sequenced from the same sample in a study of tumor-infiltrating lymphocytes in primary liver carcinoma. Co-extraction yielded RNA and DNA from 20-30 mg of unsorted bulk tissue. Total RNA (approximately 500 ng) served as template for TCR beta cDNA synthesis primed by a constant-region primer. Three rounds of nested multiplex PCR with slightly modified ARM-PCR produced TCR beta libraries. Investigators reported that the first two PCR rounds, at 10 to 11 cycles each, used TRBV1-TRBV30 forward primers with a C-beta reverse primer. Each CDR3 protein gets one entry after TCRdb re-called the multiplex PCR reads with MiXCR. The sample lists roughly 190,000 distinct CDR3 sequences; roughly 80% were seen once. Sample: tumor tissue from primary liver carcinoma. These receptor sequences come from a man aged 40-50 years with primary liver carcinoma and hepatitis B virus infection.

A remark on this clonotype: It may be a read error: a sequence one base away is much more abundant. V and J are TRBV5-1 and TRBJ2-1; 8 nucleotides match TRBD2. CDR3 length: 13 amino acids. Germline lookup yields CDR1 SGHRS and CDR2 YFSETQ. The CDR3 spells CANSSSGSNEQFF. In DNA form, the CDR3 reads TGCGCCAACAGCTCGAGCGGGAGCAATGAGCAGTTCTTC. The full variable domain, completed using reference TRBV5-1 and TRBJ2-1, is KAGVTQTPRYLIKTRGQQVTLSCSPISGHRSVSWYQQTPGQGLQFLFEYFSETQRNKGNFPGRFSGRQFSNSRSEMNVSTLELGDSALYLCANSSSGSNEQFFGPGTRLTVL.

The genes are TRBV5-4 and TRBJ2-2; D is unresolved. V was cut by 3 bases and J by 6 bases, with 12 bases left in between. CDR3 length equals 14 residues. The germline gives CDR1 SGHNT, CDR2 YYREEE (reference sequence). CDR3 protein: CASSSTRSAGELFF. CDR3 bases: TGTGCCAGCAGCTCTACCAGGTCCGCCGGGGAGCTGTTTTTT.

This clonotype has only a few counts. J is TRBJ1-2 and V is TRBV9, with TRBD1 as a possible D gene (5 bases). The CDR3 covers 13 residues. The V and J ends lost 4 bases and 4 bases respectively, with 11 bases between them. Germline loops: CDR1 SGDLS, CDR2 YYNGEE. The CDR3 spells CASSPGLPYGYTF. CDR3 in DNA: TGTGCCAGCAGCCCGGGACTCCCCTATGGCTACACCTTC.

Ten or more counts support this clonotype. CDR3 DNA: TGTGCCAGCACTGGGACTAGCGGAGGCAATGAGCAGTTCTTC. This encodes CASTGTSGGNEQFF. The chain couples TRBV2 to TRBJ2-1; 11 nucleotides align to TRBD2. After removal of 7 bases from V and 6 bases from J, the junction contained 5 bases not matched to a gene. The CDR3 consists of 14 residues. Germline CDR1 SNHLY, CDR2 FYNNEI.

As to this clonotype: Given a much more abundant clone one base away, this may be a read error. The rearrangement joins TRBV5-8 to TRBJ2-1; 9 nucleotides agree with TRBD2. J gave up 3 bases and V 4 bases, and 17 bases lay outside the gene matches. The CDR3 covers 19 residues. In germline, CDR1 is SGHTS, CDR2 YDEGEE. The CDR3 protein is CASSPVGQAGGGYYNEQFF. The CDR3 nucleotides read TGTGCCAGCAGCCCGGTCGGACAAGCGGGAGGAGGGTACTACAATGAGCAGTTCTTC. Filled out from reference TRBV5-8 and TRBJ2-1, the complete variable domain reads EAGVTQSPTHLIKTRGQQATLRCSPISGHTSVYWYQQALGLGLQFLLWYDEGEERNRGNFPPRFSGRQFPNYSSELNVNALELEDSALYLCASSPVGQAGGGYYNEQFFGPGTRLTVL.

This clonotype was picked up one time. This likely comes from a read error, as the CDR3 has no conserved phenylalanine or tryptophan at its end. J is TRBJ1-2 and V is TRBV11-2; D not certain. The CDR3 totals 13 residues. The germline V and J ends were trimmed by 3 bases and 2 bases, with 7 bases remaining between them. CDR1 is SGHAT, CDR2 FQNNGV, per germline. CDR3 residues: CASSLNGNYGYTL. The CDR3 DNA reads as TGTGCCAGCAGCTTGAATGGAAACTATGGCTACACCTTG.

This clonotype has only a few counts. The chain employs TRBV20-1 and TRBJ1-2; the D gene is possibly TRBD1 (5 bases). With 3 bases removed from V and 0 bases from J, the gap between germline ends came to 8 bases. There are 13 residues in the CDR3. Germline V lookup: CDR1 DFQATT, CDR2 SNEGSKA (reference sequence). DNA for the CDR3: TGCAGTGCTAGGCCGGGGGCTAACTATGGCTACACCTTC. This sequence encodes CSARPGANYGYTF.

A remark on this clonotype: The germline gene is not matched at one end of the junction; a read error may be the cause. The chain is built from TRBV6-6 and TRBJ1-5; no firm D call. The CDR3 totals 15 residues. Germline V gene data show CDR1 as MNHNY and CDR2 as SVGAGI (reference sequence). The DNA of the CDR3 is TGTGCCAGCAGCCCCCCGGTAGGTAGCAATCAGCTCCAGCATTTT. Protein product: CASSPPVGSNQLQHF.

This clonotype was picked up a small number of times. At one of its ends the junction is not consistent with the germline gene, which may arise from a read error. The rearrangement joins TRBV11-2 to TRBJ1-5; 7 nucleotides line up with TRBD1. CDR1 and CDR2 (germline): SGHAT, FQNNGV. This CDR3 region has 17 residues. The CDR3: CVSNLVGVTGSNQPQHF. The CDR3 region has the DNA TGTGTCAGCAACTTAGTAGGGGTGACAGGGAGCAATCAGCCCCAGCATTTT.

Points on this clonotype: Without the conserved terminal phenylalanine or tryptophan, this CDR3 likely stems from a read error. The chain uses TRBV6-2 or TRBV6-3 and TRBJ2-7; no reliable D call. Germline-derived CDR1 and CDR2 are MNHEY and SVGEGT. V lost 2 bases and J 9 bases, leaving 14 bases between the germline ends. There are 13 residues in the CDR3. The CDR3 spells CASSYEVPYRQYS. Written as DNA, the CDR3 is TGTGCCAGCAGTTACGAGGTACCCTATAGGCAGTACTCC.